The present TCR beta chain was sequenced within a study of T-cell reconstitution after alpha-beta-depleted transplantation in children. General study findings and limits: TCRbeta diversity was high at day 60 in some patients (a result of surviving recipient T cells and thymic progenitors). As was reported, about two months after transplant, alpha-beta T cells came from several hundred expanded graft clones. The main origin of T-cell counts and diversity one year after transplant was newly produced T cells.

It was with unique molecular identifiers that the TCRbeta library was prepared. TCRdb itself ran the PCR reads through MiXCR, one entry per CDR3 protein. The sample has approximately 99,000 distinct CDR3 sequences, 5.5% to 7% seen once; the top ten hold more than 20%. This clonotype appeared a few times. Its antigen is not known. CDR3 length equals 16 residues. Germline V gene lookup returns CDR1 DFQATT and CDR2 SNEGSKA (reference sequence). Trimming took off 0 bases at V and 1 base at J, with 12 bases between the two ends. This TCR came from a male patient between 2 and 15 years old who had a stem cell transplant for acute lymphoblastic leukemia, so the T cells may come from the graft donor. The rearrangement links TRBV20-1 to TRBJ2-2; D possibly corresponds to TRBD1 (5 bases). The source material was PBMCs, mostly from graft donor cells, sampled 360 days after TCRalphabeta/CD19-depleted stem cell transplant. CDR3 sequence reads: CSARDGARVNTGELFF. CDR3 nucleotide sequence: TGCAGTGCTAGAGATGGGGCCAGGGTGAACACCGGGGAGCTGTTTTTT.